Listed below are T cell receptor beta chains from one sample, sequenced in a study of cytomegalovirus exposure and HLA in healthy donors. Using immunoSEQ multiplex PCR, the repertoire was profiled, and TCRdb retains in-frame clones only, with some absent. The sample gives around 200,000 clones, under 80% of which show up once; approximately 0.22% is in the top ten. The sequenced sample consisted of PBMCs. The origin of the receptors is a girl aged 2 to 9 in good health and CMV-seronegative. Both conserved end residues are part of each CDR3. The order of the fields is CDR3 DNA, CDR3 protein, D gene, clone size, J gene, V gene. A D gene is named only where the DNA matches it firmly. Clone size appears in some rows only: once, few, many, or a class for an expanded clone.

CDR3 DNA: TGTGCCAGCACCCGTAACGGGGAGAACACTGAAGCTTTCTTT; CDR3 protein: CASTRNGENTEAFF; D gene: NA; clone size: NA; J gene: TRBJ1-1; V gene: TRBV6-1
CDR3 DNA: TGCAGCGTCCGGGACAGCTCCTACGAGCAGTACTTC; CDR3 protein: CSVRDSSYEQYF; D gene: TRBD1; clone size: NA; J gene: TRBJ2-7; V gene: TRBV29-1
CDR3 DNA: TGTGCCAGTAGTATTCGGGGGAACACTGAAGCTTTCTTT; CDR3 protein: CASSIRGNTEAFF; D gene: NA; clone size: few; J gene: TRBJ1-1; V gene: TRBV19
CDR3 DNA: TGTGCCAGCAGCCAGGTGTCGACCCAAGAGACCCAGTACTTC; CDR3 protein: CASSQVSTQETQYF; D gene: NA; clone size: NA; J gene: TRBJ2-5; V gene: TRBV7-9
CDR3 DNA: TGTGCCAGCAATAGCGGGGAGGAGGAGCAGTACTTC; CDR3 protein: CASNSGEEEQYF; D gene: TRBD2; clone size: NA; J gene: TRBJ2-7; V gene: TRBV9
CDR3 DNA: TGTGCCAGCAGCTTAGTTCTGGGCAGAAGCAATGAGCAGTTCTTC; CDR3 protein: CASSLVLGRSNEQFF; D gene: NA; clone size: NA; J gene: TRBJ2-1; V gene: TRBV7-9
CDR3 DNA: TGCAGCGCCCGGGACAGCAGAAACACTGAAGCTTTCTTT; CDR3 protein: CSARDSRNTEAFF; D gene: TRBD1; clone size: NA; J gene: TRBJ1-1; V gene: TRBV29-1
CDR3 DNA: TGTGCCTGGAGTGTCCAGGGGCAGTCCCAGCATTTT; CDR3 protein: CAWSVQGQSQHF; D gene: NA; clone size: NA; J gene: TRBJ1-5; V gene: TRBV30
CDR3 DNA: TGTGCCAGCTCACCCGGGGAGACCCAGTACTTC; CDR3 protein: CASSPGETQYF; D gene: NA; clone size: NA; J gene: TRBJ2-5; V gene: TRBV18
CDR3 DNA: TGTGCCAGCAGCCCACGGACAGGGGACACCGGGGAGCTGTTTTTT; CDR3 protein: CASSPRTGDTGELFF; D gene: TRBD1; clone size: NA; J gene: TRBJ2-2; V gene: TRBV7-9
CDR3 DNA: TGCGCCAGCAGCCAAGACTGGGGAGGTGAGACCCAGTACTTC; CDR3 protein: CASSQDWGGETQYF; D gene: NA; clone size: once; J gene: TRBJ2-5; V gene: TRBV4-1
CDR3 DNA: TGTGCCAGCAGTGAGAGAGGCACAGATACGCAGTATTTT; CDR3 protein: CASSERGTDTQYF; D gene: NA; clone size: NA; J gene: TRBJ2-3; V gene: TRBV2
CDR3 DNA: TGTGCCAGCAGCTTATCTAGCGGGAGGGCCAACGAGCAGTACTTC; CDR3 protein: CASSLSSGRANEQYF; D gene: TRBD2; clone size: NA; J gene: TRBJ2-7; V gene: TRBV7-6
CDR3 DNA: TGCAGCGTTTCCGGGAGCCACTACGAGCAGTACTTC; CDR3 protein: CSVSGSHYEQYF; D gene: NA; clone size: NA; J gene: TRBJ2-7; V gene: TRBV29-1
CDR3 DNA: TGTGCCAGCAGTCTCAACCTAAAAGAGACCCAGTACTTC; CDR3 protein: CASSLNLKETQYF; D gene: NA; clone size: NA; J gene: TRBJ2-5; V gene: TRBV6-5
CDR3 DNA: TGCGCCAGCAGCTTGGCTAGCGGGAGGAGCACAGATACGCAGTATTTT; CDR3 protein: CASSLASGRSTDTQYF; D gene: TRBD2; clone size: few; J gene: TRBJ2-3; V gene: TRBV5-1
CDR3 DNA: TGTGCCAGCAGCTCGACACAAATTTCCTATGGCTACACCTTC; CDR3 protein: CASSSTQISYGYTF; D gene: NA; clone size: once; J gene: TRBJ1-2; V gene: TRBV7-9
CDR3 DNA: TGTGCCAGCAGTTATACGGGACAGGGGGCGGACGAGCAGTACTTC; CDR3 protein: CASSYTGQGADEQYF; D gene: TRBD1; clone size: once; J gene: TRBJ2-7; V gene: TRBV6-5